The 26 T cell receptor beta chains reported below all come from one sample, sequenced in a study of T-cell memory formation after mild COVID-19. TCRdb re-analysed the 5' RACE reads in MiXCR, keeping a single row per CDR3 protein. The table has fewer than 250,000 distinct CDR3 sequences, just over 15% seen once. The sequencing input was PBMCs or a T cell subset sorted from them (not recorded which). Source of these receptors: an adult woman who had mild COVID-19 (a few samples of this study predate the infection). Cell type and time point are not known.

The table lists this clonotype with a few counts. The chain joins TRBV3-1 to TRBJ2-1, with a tentative D call TRBD2 (6 bases). The germline V gene encodes CDR1 LGHDT and CDR2 YNNKEL (reference sequence). The germline V and J ends were trimmed by 0 bases and 2 bases, with 11 bases remaining between them. This CDR3 comprises 16 residues. The CDR3 region is CASSQDPGGPYNEQFF. DNA for the CDR3: TGTGCCAGCAGCCAAGATCCCGGGGGTCCCTACAATGAGCAGTTCTTC.

This clonotype has just a few counts. The chain employs TRBV10-3 and TRBJ2-7; D is unclear. Per the germline V gene, CDR1 is ENHRY and CDR2 is SYGVKD. The CDR3 covers 12 residues. V lost 3 bases and J lost 2, with 5 bases in between. In DNA form, the CDR3 reads TGTGCCATCAGTGACCAAGCCTACGAGCAGTACTTC. It encodes CAISDQAYEQYF.

This clonotype was detected a few times. The V call is TRBV11-3, the J call TRBJ2-2; 9 bases are shared with TRBD2. Germline loops: CDR1 SGHNT, CDR2 YENEEA. The V gene end was trimmed by 2 bases and the J gene end by 8 bases; junction bases not matched to a gene: 9. This CDR3 is 16 amino acids long. CDR3 in DNA: TGTGCCAGCAGCTTACAGGCTAGCGGGGTCCAAGGGGAGCTGTTTTTT. Its translation is CASSLQASGVQGELFF.

This clonotype was seen more than once but under ten times. The chain couples TRBV6-2 or TRBV6-3 to TRBJ2-4; TRBD1 or TRBD2 may be the D gene (5 bases each). Germline V gives CDR1 MNHEY, CDR2 SVGEGT. Trimming shortened V by 7 bases and J by 1 base, and 26 bases separated the two germline ends. The CDR3 extends over 19 amino acids. DNA for the CDR3: TGTGCCAGCACCTTCCCGGGACGCGCAGTTTGCTGGGCCAAAAACATTCAGTACTTC. Encoded protein: CASTFPGRAVCWAKNIQYF.

The chain is built from TRBV24-1 and TRBJ1-3; D is ambiguous. Trimming left V 9 bases short and J 0 bases short, with 17 bases between. The CDR3 runs to 16 residues. CDR1 is KGHDR, CDR2 SFDVKD, per germline. The CDR3 nucleotides read TGTGCCACCCAAGAAAGGGTCGGAAACTCTGGAAACACCATATATTTT. The encoded protein is CATQERVGNSGNTIYF.

The chain uses TRBV29-1 and TRBJ2-3, with 9 bases identical to TRBD1. The CDR3 loop spans 18 amino acids. Germline CDR1 and CDR2: SQVTM and ANQGSEA. J gave up 0 bases and V 6 bases, and 16 bases lay outside the gene matches. The CDR3 spells CSVSGTGKVADSTDTQYF. The CDR3 DNA reads TGCAGCGTCTCCGGGACAGGGAAAGTGGCAGATAGCACAGATACGCAGTATTTT.

V gene TRBV15 combines with J gene TRBJ1-1, with D tentatively TRBD1 (6 bases). V lost 5 bases to trimming and J lost 5 bases, with 21 bases between them. The germline gives CDR1 LNHNV, CDR2 YYDKDF (reference sequence). The CDR3 length is 16 residues. This CDR3 is CATSPGTSLQRTEAFF. DNA of the CDR3: TGTGCCACCAGCCCCGGGACATCCCTCCAGAGGACTGAAGCTTTCTTT.

The sample holds a few counts of this clonotype. The genes are TRBV7-3 and TRBJ1-1; a possible D gene is TRBD1 (6 bases). The CDR3 totals 13 residues. Germline assignment: CDR1 SGHTA and CDR2 FQGTGA. V was pared by 1 base and J by 11 bases, with 14 bases between. CDR3 sequence: CASSLSRSGEAFF. The CDR3 coding sequence is TGTGCCAGCAGCTTAAGCAGGTCAGGGGAGGCTTTCTTT.

The chain recombines TRBV2 with TRBJ2-1; TRBD2 matches at 10 bases. The CDR3 is 15 residues long. From germline, CDR1 is SNHLY and CDR2 FYNNEI. V gave up 7 bases and J gave up 3 bases; unmatched junction bases: 6. The CDR3 DNA sequence: TGTGCCAGCACCCTAGCGGGAGTGGGCTACAATGAGCAGTTCTTC. It yields the protein CASTLAGVGYNEQFF.

The sample holds many counts of this clonotype. V is TRBV6-5 and J is TRBJ1-2; D is unresolved. The CDR3 is 15 residues long. Germline CDR1 MNHEY, CDR2 SVGAGI. V was shortened by 6 bases and J by 5 bases, with 19 bases between the two germline ends. CDR3 coding DNA: TGTGCCAGCAGGGAGGATTTAAGAGGCTTGTATGGCTACACCTTC. Protein sequence: CASREDLRGLYGYTF.

This clonotype was detected once. This chain uses TRBV5-1 with TRBJ2-1; maybe TRBD2 (5 bases). With 2 bases removed from V and 5 bases from J, the gap between germline ends came to 8 bases. The CDR3 sequence is 13 residues long. Germline V gene lookup returns CDR1 SGHRS and CDR2 YFSETQ. CDR3 residues: CASSFERNNEQFF. CDR3 nucleotide sequence: TGCGCCAGCAGCTTCGAGCGGAACAATGAGCAGTTCTTC.

This chain uses TRBV7-6 with TRBJ1-1; D is unclear. Germline-derived CDR1 and CDR2 are SGHVS and FNYEAQ. The CDR3 length is 16 residues. V was trimmed by 2 bases and J by 1 base, leaving 14 bases between them. Here the CDR3 reads CASSLYPLDGNTEAFF. In DNA form, the CDR3 reads TGTGCCAGCAGCTTATATCCCCTAGACGGGAACACTGAAGCTTTCTTT.

This clonotype was observed a handful of times. This rearrangement joins TRBV18 to TRBJ2-1; 11 bases are a match to TRBD2. V dropped 8 bases and J dropped 5; count of bases not matched to a gene: 5. Germline values: CDR1 KGHSH, CDR2 LQKENI. This CDR3 comprises 14 residues. As DNA, the CDR3 is TGTGCCAGCACGGGACTAGCGGTAAACAATGAGCAGTTCTTC. Translating it yields CASTGLAVNNEQFF.

This chain links TRBV4-2 with TRBJ1-4; 10 bases agree with TRBD1. J lost 7 bases, V lost 0 bases, and 5 bases had no gene match. Germline V lookup: CDR1 LGHNA, CDR2 YNFKEQ. The CDR3 totals 16 residues. The CDR3 sequence: CASSQEWGQGSEKLFF. For the CDR3, the DNA is TGTGCCAGCAGCCAAGAATGGGGACAGGGGAGTGAAAAACTGTTTTTT.

This clonotype was picked up a small number of times. V gene TRBV7-2 combines with J gene TRBJ1-1, with 7 bases aligning to TRBD1. Looked up from germline, CDR1 is SGHTA and CDR2 is FQGNSA. J was trimmed by 7 bases and V by 0 bases; bases with no gene match: 5. The CDR3 extends over 14 amino acids. CDR3 in amino acids: CASSLAGQAGEAFF. In nucleotides, the CDR3 is TGTGCCAGCAGCTTAGCCGGACAGGCAGGTGAAGCTTTCTTT.

This clonotype was observed a few times. The genes are TRBV4-2 and TRBJ2-3; D is tentatively TRBD1 or TRBD2 (6 bases each). Per germline, CDR1 LGHNA and CDR2 YNFKEQ. CDR3 length: 17 residues. Between the trimmed V and J ends, which lost 0 bases and 0 bases, there was a span of 13 bases. The CDR3 nucleotides read TGTGCCAGCAGCCAAGAAGGGGGGCTGACTAGCACAGATACGCAGTATTTT. Amino acids: CASSQEGGLTSTDTQYF.

This clonotype was counted only a few times. The chain links TRBV25-1 to TRBJ2-7; 9 positions agree with TRBD1. Germline CDR1 and CDR2: MGHDK and SYGVNS. V dropped 5 bases and J dropped 6; count of bases not matched to a gene: 11. This CDR3 comprises 15 residues. CDR3 coding DNA: TGTGCCAGCAGTTCTCACAGGGGGCTCAGACTCGAGCAGTACTTC. Translating it yields CASSSHRGLRLEQYF.

The chain recombines TRBV18 with TRBJ1-4, with 7 bases aligning to TRBD1. Germline V lookup: CDR1 KGHSH, CDR2 LQKENI. With V trimmed by 5 bases and J by 8 bases, 11 bases remained unmatched. This CDR3 is built from 15 residues. The CDR3 DNA follows: TGTGCCAGCTCAGCGAACAGGGGTTGGAGCGAAAAACTGTTTTTT. The encoded protein is CASSANRGWSEKLFF.

This clonotype has at least ten counts. The gene calls are TRBV7-9 and TRBJ2-1, with 8 bases aligning to TRBD2. Germline trimming cut 5 bases from V and 4 bases from J; bases unmatched to any gene: 7. In germline, CDR1 is SEHNR, CDR2 FQNEAQ (reference sequence). The CDR3 is made up of 15 amino acids. Here the CDR3 reads CASSVNSGGYNEQFF. Written as DNA, the CDR3 is TGTGCCAGCAGCGTGAATTCGGGAGGGTACAATGAGCAGTTCTTC.

This clonotype has just a few counts. The gene calls are TRBV6-5 and TRBJ2-7, with TRBD1 matching over 10 bases. Germline CDR1 reads MNHEY; CDR2 reads SVGAGI. V was clipped by 1 base and J by 12 bases; unmatched bases: 6. The CDR3 covers 13 residues. DNA of the CDR3: TGTGCCAGCAGTTACTATGGGACAGGGGTGTTGTACTTC. Translation gives CASSYYGTGVLYF.

V is TRBV20-1 and J is TRBJ1-4, with D hard to call. Germline CDR1 DFQATT, CDR2 SNEGSKA (reference sequence). V was clipped by 1 base and J by 0 bases, with 6 bases between them. CDR3 size: 14 residues. CDR3 loop: CSARGITTNEKLFF. For the CDR3, the DNA is TGCAGTGCTAGAGGAATAACAACTAATGAAAAACTGTTTTTT.

This clonotype was observed a few times. The chain has TRBV11-2 and TRBJ2-7; 11 bases line up with TRBD2. Unmatched junction bases numbered 7, after V lost 6 bases and J lost 3 bases. This CDR3 has 15 amino acids. Germline V gene lookup returns CDR1 SGHAT and CDR2 FQNNGV. The CDR3 sequence is CASRPLAGGHYEQYF. The CDR3 bases are TGTGCCAGCAGACCCCTAGCGGGGGGCCACTACGAGCAGTACTTC.

This clonotype was counted many times. This chain joins TRBV5-1 and TRBJ2-5, with D perhaps TRBD1 or TRBD2 (6 bases each). Germline lookup yields CDR1 SGHRS and CDR2 YFSETQ. V was clipped by 3 bases and J by 5 bases, with 11 bases between them. The CDR3 has 13 residues. The CDR3 loop reads CASSWTGAETQYF. The CDR3 bases are TGCGCCAGCAGCTGGACGGGGGCCGAGACCCAGTACTTC.

There are a few counts of this clonotype. The chain carries TRBV15 and TRBJ2-7; no firm D call. CDR1 is LNHNV and CDR2 is YYDKDF in the germline V gene (reference sequence). The CDR3 is 15 residues long. The V gene lost 0 bases and the J gene lost 0 bases, with 9 bases spanning the gap. The CDR3 reads CATSREGLSSYEQYF. The DNA of the CDR3 is TGTGCCACCAGCAGAGAGGGCCTGAGCTCCTACGAGCAGTACTTC.

The table lists this clonotype with a few counts. The chain couples TRBV20-1 to TRBJ2-5; no firm D call. Germline lookup yields CDR1 DFQATT and CDR2 SNEGSKA (reference sequence). Trimming took 0 bases from V and 1 from J, leaving 9 bases between them. This CDR3 is built from 14 residues. This CDR3 reads CSARDLASQETQYF. The CDR3 region has the DNA TGCAGTGCTAGAGATTTGGCTAGCCAAGAGACCCAGTACTTC.

This clonotype was seen a handful of times. The gene calls are TRBV12-3 or TRBV12-4 and TRBJ1-1, with a tentative D call TRBD1 (5 bases). CDR3 length: 17 amino acids. Trimming took off 8 bases at V and 4 bases at J, with 26 bases between the two ends. This CDR3 reads CASLRVAIRLGGTEAFF. DNA of the CDR3: TGTGCCAGCTTACGGGTGGCAATTAGGCTTGGGGGCACTGAAGCTTTCTTT.